This T cell receptor (beta chain) was observed in a study of T cells after yellow fever vaccination. Study-level points and caveats: Shared CD4/CD8 clonotypes were a small share, likely from convergent recombination. Reappearing after the booster were most of the clones from primary vaccination (around 95% CD4, 88% CD8).

UMIs and a universal primer site were added when TCR cDNA was made by 5'RACE template switching. TCRdb passed the 5' RACE reads through MiXCR, listing each CDR3 protein once. The sample contains about 210,000 distinct CDR3 sequences, approximately 6.8% of which appear only once. CDR3 length: 13 residues. The V gene lost 5 bases and the J gene lost 7 bases, with 14 bases spanning the gap. Germline lookup yields CDR1 SEHNR and CDR2 FQNEAQ (reference sequence). At least ten counts were recorded for this clonotype. What it binds is unknown. This material consisted of CD4+ T cells sorted from PBMCs, taken on the day of the yellow fever booster vaccination. The chain employs TRBV7-9 and TRBJ2-5; D is possibly TRBD1 (6 bases). The clonotype originates from a man in his thirties or forties who received the YFV17D yellow fever vaccine. The CDR3: CASSTELGGTQYF. DNA of the CDR3: TGTGCCAGCAGCACCGAACTAGGGGGGACCCAGTACTTC.